This TCR beta chain derives from a study of T cell repertoires in cytomegalovirus infection. Study-level background: An indication of both CMV infection and matching HLA type came from public TCR beta signatures.

TCRdb independently ran MiXCR on the reads; one entry per CDR3 protein. In the table there are fewer than 200,000 distinct CDR3 sequences, roughly 9% of which are singletons. With 4 bases removed from V and 8 bases from J, the gap between germline ends came to 20 bases. CDR1 and CDR2 (germline): MDHEN, SYDVKM. The CDR3 is 15 amino acids. This clonotype came up many times. This receptor was taken from a human donor in good health (CMV status not recorded). Some clones in this sample may be carry-over from other donors' samples. Material: PBMCs. The chain has TRBV28 and TRBJ1-2, with TRBD1 as a possible D gene (5 bases). CDR3 sequence reads: CASSSDGTSSGGYTF. The CDR3 DNA follows: TGTGCCAGCAGTTCAGACGGGACCTCCTCGGGAGGCTACACCTTC.